This entry lists 19 T cell receptor beta chains sequenced from one sample in a study of blood T cell repertoires in COVID-19. The data were produced by immunoSEQ multiplex PCR, yet TCRdb's version contains in-frame clones alone and is incomplete. The table lists over 100,000 clones, about 90% of them singletons. The specimen sequenced was peripheral blood. Every receptor here comes from a man aged 45 to 65 with active COVID-19.

This clone appeared a single time. This chain links TRBV18 with TRBJ1-5; 8 nucleotides align to TRBD1. The CDR3 runs 16 residues. CDR1 is KGHSH and CDR2 is LQKENI in the germline V gene. V was clipped by 6 bases and J by 2 bases; unmatched bases: 9. CDR3 amino acids: CASSLTSGQGNQPQHF. The CDR3 nucleotides are TGTGCCAGCTCTCTAACCTCGGGACAGGGCAATCAGCCCCAGCATTTT.

The J gene is TRBJ1-6, the V gene TRBV9; no clear D. Trimming removed 4 bases at V and 6 bases at J, with 11 bases between. The CDR3 extends over 14 amino acids. Germline V lookup: CDR1 SGDLS, CDR2 YYNGEE. DNA for the CDR3: TGTGCCAGCAGCACCCAGGTCGGTAATTCACCCCTCCACTTT. Translated: CASSTQVGNSPLHF.

This chain joins TRBV20-1 and TRBJ1-4; D ambiguous. Germline CDR1 is DFQATT and CDR2 is SNEGSKA (reference sequence). CDR3 length: 11 residues. Trimming cost V 6 bases and J 5 bases, with 7 bases left between them. The CDR3 loop reads CSAPSNEKLFF. The CDR3, as DNA: TGCAGTGCCCCTAGCAATGAAAAACTGTTTTTT.

The chain combines TRBV6-1 with TRBJ1-5, with TRBD1 matching 8 bases. Per germline, CDR1 MNHNS and CDR2 SASEGT. With V trimmed by 2 bases and J by 11 bases, 8 bases remained unmatched. The CDR3 extends over 14 amino acids. The CDR3 sequence: CASSEILDRGAQHF. The CDR3 region has the DNA TGTGCCAGCAGTGAAATATTAGACAGGGGAGCCCAGCATTTT.

This clone was found a few times. The chain has TRBV7-9 and TRBJ2-2; D not resolved. In germline, CDR1 is SEHNR, CDR2 FQNEAQ (reference sequence). This CDR3 is 14 amino acids long. V was trimmed by 1 base and J by 6 bases, leaving 9 bases between them. The CDR3 loop is CASSLVELSGELFF. The DNA for the CDR3 is TGTGCCAGCAGCTTAGTGGAGTTATCCGGGGAGCTGTTTTTT.

The rearrangement uses TRBV7-2 and TRBJ2-7; TRBD2 aligns across 9 bases. Germline assignment: CDR1 SGHTA and CDR2 FQGNSA. Trimming at V came to 5 bases and at J to 3 bases, leaving 5 bases not matched to a gene. There are 14 residues in the CDR3. Written as DNA, the CDR3 is TGTGCCAGCAGCATGAGCGGGGGGAACTACGAGCAGTACTTC. Translating gives CASSMSGGNYEQYF. The full variable domain, rest sourced from reference TRBV7-2 and TRBJ2-7, is GAGVSQSPSNKVTEKGKDVELRCDPISGHTALYWYRQSLGQGLEFLIYFQGNSAPDKSGLPSDRFSAERTGGSVSTLTIQRTQQEDSAVYLCASSMSGGNYEQYFGPGTRLTVT.

The J gene is TRBJ2-5, the V gene TRBV7-2; 9 bases map to TRBD2. The germline V gene has CDR1 SGHTA and CDR2 FQGNSA. Trimming at V came to 6 bases and at J to 5 bases, leaving 7 bases not matched to a gene. The CDR3 contains 14 residues. In nucleotides, the CDR3 is TGTGCCAGCAGTACGGGACTAGCCCTGGAGACCCAGTACTTC. Residues: CASSTGLALETQYF.

This chain connects TRBV20-1 to TRBJ2-1; tentatively, D is TRBD2 (6 bases). Looked up from germline, CDR1 is DFQATT and CDR2 is SNEGSKA (reference sequence). The CDR3 loop spans 12 amino acids. The germline V and J ends were trimmed by 3 bases and 15 bases, with 18 bases remaining between them. The CDR3 loop is CSASGIGGSGFF. In DNA form, the CDR3 reads TGCAGTGCTAGTGGTATCGGGGGAAGCGGGTTCTTC.

This chain joins TRBV30 and TRBJ1-4, with unresolved D. Germline loops: CDR1 GTSNPN, CDR2 SVGIG (reference sequence). The CDR3 spans 13 residues. Trimming removed 3 bases at V and 8 bases at J, with 13 bases between. CDR3 residues: CAWSAMTMEKLFF. The CDR3 bases are TGTGCCTGGAGCGCAATGACAATGGAAAAACTGTTTTTT.

J is TRBJ2-1 and V is TRBV24-1; 7 bases match TRBD1. The J segment lost 4 bases and the V segment lost 6 bases, leaving 11 bases of the junction unmatched. Germline CDR1 is KGHDR and CDR2 is SFDVKD. The CDR3 totals 16 residues. CDR3 bases: TGTGCCACCAGTACGACCACAGGGGCCCGTTACAATGAGCAGTTCTTC. Translated, it gives CATSTTTGARYNEQFF.

The chain joins TRBV6-5 to TRBJ1-1; a possible D gene is TRBD1 (5 bases). Trimming stripped 4 bases from V and 6 bases from J, with 18 bases between. CDR3 length: 15 amino acids. In germline, CDR1 is MNHEY, CDR2 SVGAGI. CDR3 residues: CASSSPYSGISEAFF. The CDR3 DNA sequence: TGTGCCAGCAGTTCACCTTATTCAGGGATCTCTGAAGCTTTCTTT.

This clone was observed a few times. This sequence joins TRBV9 and TRBJ2-3; TRBD1 might be the D (5 bases). Deletions cut 0 bases from V and 6 bases from J, with 14 bases between. The germline CDR1 and CDR2 sequences are SGDLS and YYNGEE. This CDR3 spans 15 amino acids. This CDR3 is CASSVEGATSDTQYF. The CDR3 DNA reads as TGTGCCAGCAGCGTAGAAGGGGCTACCTCGGATACGCAGTATTTT.

The V gene is TRBV5-1, the J gene TRBJ1-2; D perhaps matches TRBD1 (5 bases). The CDR3 consists of 14 residues. Germline lookup yields CDR1 SGHRS and CDR2 YFSETQ. Trimming removed 4 bases at V and 8 bases at J, with 18 bases between. DNA of the CDR3: TGCGCCAGCAGCGGCCGCCTGGGGAGGGGAGGCTACACCTTC. It yields the protein CASSGRLGRGGYTF.

The rearrangement uses TRBV5-4 and TRBJ2-1; TRBD2 aligns across 14 bases. The V gene's germline CDR1 is SGHNT and CDR2 YYREEE (reference sequence). CDR3 length: 15 amino acids. The trim removed 4 bases at V and 6 bases at J, leaving 3 bases unmatched. CDR3 in amino acids: CASSRLAGGPNEQFF. The DNA for the CDR3 is TGTGCCAGCAGCCGACTAGCGGGGGGGCCCAATGAGCAGTTCTTC.

The rearrangement links TRBV7-2 to TRBJ1-3, with D tentatively TRBD1 (6 bases). V shed 0 bases and J shed 2 bases, with 8 bases lying between them. This CDR3 spans 15 amino acids. In germline, CDR1 is SGHTA, CDR2 FQGNSA. The CDR3 protein is CASSLASGAGNTIYF. CDR3 bases: TGTGCCAGCAGCTTAGCCTCAGGGGCTGGAAACACCATATATTTT.

The V and J genes are TRBV7-9 and TRBJ2-7, with 10 bases fitting TRBD1. The CDR3 totals 15 residues. CDR1 and CDR2 from the germline V gene are SEHNR and FQNEAQ (reference sequence). Trimming cost V 3 bases and J 0 bases; bases outside gene matches: 2. CDR3 coding DNA: TGTGCCAGCAGCTTTGGGACAGGGGTCTCCTACGAGCAGTACTTC. It is translated as CASSFGTGVSYEQYF.

This chain links TRBV27 with TRBJ2-3; D possibly corresponds to TRBD2 (5 bases). CDR1 is MNHEY, CDR2 SMNVEV, per germline (reference sequence). V lost 2 bases and J 3 bases, leaving 12 bases between the germline ends. The CDR3 contains 15 residues. The CDR3 coding sequence is TGTGCCAGCAGTTTACGTACGAGGGTTACAGATACGCAGTATTTT. Its translation is CASSLRTRVTDTQYF.

This clone was recorded once. This chain links TRBV5-1 with TRBJ2-5; 9 bases agree with TRBD2. The V gene's germline CDR1 is SGHRS and CDR2 YFSETQ. The CDR3 loop spans 15 amino acids. V dropped 5 bases and J dropped 3; count of bases not matched to a gene: 8. The CDR3 sequence: CASRTPRLAEETQYF. CDR3 DNA sequence: TGCGCCAGCAGAACCCCCCGACTAGCGGAAGAGACCCAGTACTTC.

This CDR3 is CASSLSTGGYYEQYF. CDR3 DNA sequence: TGTGCCAGCAGTTTATCGACAGGGGGCTACTACGAGCAGTACTTC. The V gene is TRBV27, the J gene TRBJ2-7; the match to TRBD1 covers 10 bases. CDR1 MNHEY and CDR2 SMNVEV come from the germline V gene (reference sequence). The CDR3 extends over 15 amino acids. The J segment lost 3 bases and the V segment lost 0 bases, leaving 2 bases of the junction unmatched.